The present T cell receptor beta chain was sequenced within a study of blood T cell repertoires in COVID-19. Study in general: Sites across the United States, Italy and Spain contributed samples from acute and convalescent COVID-19. The cDNA or gDNA used as material had been derived from T cells, B-cell-depleted T cells, or PBMCs.

Authors' processing steps: Reference gene primers were amplified, and this amplification served to estimate nucleated cell counts. Method: immunoSEQ multiplex PCR; TCRdb's copy keeps in-frame clones and lacks some. V and J calls and clone size follow that table, whereas D and trimming were derived from the DNA. The table records under 400,000 clones, around 85% of them present only once. Participant-given clinical history determined each cohort assignment. Germline lookup yields CDR1 MNHEY and CDR2 SMNVEV (reference sequence). This CDR3 spans 14 amino acids. V lost 2 bases and J lost 0, with 8 bases in between.

Sequencing was carried out using PBMCs or T cells enriched from blood (not recorded which). The clonotype originates from a woman between 35 and 50 years old with acute COVID-19. The chain uses TRBV27 and TRBJ2-7; D call uncertain. The CDR3 DNA reads as TGTGCCAGCAGTTTACGAGACAACTCCTACGAGCAGTACTTC. This translates into CASSLRDNSYEQYF.